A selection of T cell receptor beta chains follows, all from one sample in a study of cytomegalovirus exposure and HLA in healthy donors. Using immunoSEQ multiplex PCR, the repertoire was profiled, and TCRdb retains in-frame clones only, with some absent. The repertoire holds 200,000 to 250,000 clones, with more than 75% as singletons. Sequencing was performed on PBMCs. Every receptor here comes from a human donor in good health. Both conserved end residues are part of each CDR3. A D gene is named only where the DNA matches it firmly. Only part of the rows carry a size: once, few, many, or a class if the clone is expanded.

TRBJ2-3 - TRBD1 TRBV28 CASSSGQGTDTQYF TGTGCCAGCAGCTCCGGACAGGGCACAGATACGCAGTATTTT
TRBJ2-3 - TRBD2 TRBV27 CASSLVSGRARRTDTQYF TGTGCCAGCAGTTTGGTTAGCGGGAGGGCCCGGAGAACAGATACGCAGTATTTT
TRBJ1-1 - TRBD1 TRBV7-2 CASSRQGVTEAFF TGTGCCAGCAGTCGACAGGGGGTCACTGAAGCTTTCTTT
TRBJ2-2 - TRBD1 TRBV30 CAWREPGQATGELFF TGTGCCTGGAGAGAACCGGGACAGGCCACCGGGGAGCTGTTTTTT
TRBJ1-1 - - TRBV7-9 CASSTPMGRSNTEAFF TGTGCCAGCAGCACCCCTATGGGGAGATCGAACACTGAAGCTTTCTTT
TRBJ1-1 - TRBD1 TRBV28 CASSRTGGSNTEAFF TGTGCCAGCAGTCGGACAGGGGGCTCGAACACTGAAGCTTTCTTT
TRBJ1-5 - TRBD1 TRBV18 CASSRDRDQPQHF TGTGCCAGCTCACGGGACAGGGATCAGCCCCAGCATTTT
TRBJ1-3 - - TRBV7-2 CASSLRGSGNTIYF TGTGCCAGCAGCTTACGGGGATCTGGAAACACCATATATTTT
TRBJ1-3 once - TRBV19 CASIKGSSGNTIYF TGTGCCAGTATAAAAGGGAGCTCTGGAAACACCATATATTTT
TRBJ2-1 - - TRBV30 CAWSRNNEQFF TGTGCCTGGAGCCGTAACAATGAGCAGTTCTTC